In its sample, the clone carrying this T cell receptor (beta chain) was seen once. The data are from a study of Ad26.COV2.S vaccination and SARS-CoV-2 variants. Study information: Once or twice, 56 days apart, Ad26.COV2.S was delivered intramuscularly.

Documented treatment: some 20 received Ad26.COV2.S at low or high dose, single or two shots; about five received placebo; per-sample allocation not given. Material that was analyzed had been drawn on day 63 after the first vaccine or placebo injection. Based in Boston, the donor was an adult of 18-55 years. Germline CDR1 and CDR2: KGHSH and LQKENI. The CDR3 is 12 residues long. Trimming pared 4 bases from V and 5 bases from J, leaving 8 bases between. Here immunoSEQ multiplex PCR was the method, and the copy in TCRdb shows in-frame clones only, minus some. The data hold over 400,000 clones, with 80% to 95% observed a single time.

The sequence was collected from a person aged 18-65 years who received the Ad26.COV2.S COVID-19 vaccine or a placebo. The chain has TRBV18 and TRBJ1-1, with a tentative D call TRBD1 (5 bases). The starting material was peripheral blood, obtained in a trial of Ad26.COV2.S vaccine versus placebo. This chain's CDR3 is CASSHGGTEAFF. Written as DNA, the CDR3 is TGTGCCAGCTCACATGGGGGGACTGAAGCTTTCTTT.